These 25 T cell receptor beta chains originate from one sample sequenced in a study of B cell selection in AIRE deficiency. Regulatory T cells were sorted as CD4+CD25hiCD127low/negative cells. Using immunoSEQ multiplex PCR, the repertoire was profiled, and TCRdb retains in-frame clones only, with some absent. The table records some 14,000 clones, around 93% of them present only once. The material sequenced was Tregs sorted from PBMCs. These TCRs come from a human donor with AIRE deficiency.

The J gene is TRBJ1-5, the V gene TRBV7-6; D uncertain. V lost 4 bases, J lost 7 bases, and 14 bases lay in between. This CDR3 spans 14 amino acids. Germline V gene data show CDR1 as SGHVS and CDR2 as FNYEAQ. Here the CDR3 DNA reads TGTGCCAGCAGCTCCAGACCAAGTGGGCAGCCCCAGCATTTT. Amino acid sequence: CASSSRPSGQPQHF.

This chain links TRBV5-1 with TRBJ2-1; 9 bases are shared with TRBD1. Germline V CDR1 and CDR2: SGHRS, YFSETQ. J was trimmed by 6 bases and V by 1 base; bases with no gene match: 11. This CDR3 region has 17 residues. The CDR3 DNA reads TGCGCCAGCAGCTTGAATTCTCTGGGACAGGGCGTCAATGAGCAGTTCTTC. This sequence encodes CASSLNSLGQGVNEQFF.

The chain combines TRBV19 with TRBJ2-6; 7 nucleotides match TRBD1. Per germline, CDR1 LNHDA and CDR2 SQIVND (reference sequence). Trimming took 7 bases from V and 1 from J; bases not matched to a gene: 7. CDR3 size: 16 residues. CDR3 region: CASTAQTGSGANVLTF. CDR3 nucleotides: TGTGCCAGTACTGCACAGACAGGGTCTGGGGCCAACGTCCTGACTTTC. The full variable domain, its missing parts supplied by reference TRBV19 and TRBJ2-6, is DGGITQSPKYLFRKEGQNVTLSCEQNLNHDAMYWYRQDPGQGLRLIYYSQIVNDFQKGDIAEGYSVSREKKESFPLTVTSAQKNPTAFYLCASTAQTGSGANVLTFGAGSRLTVL.

This clone was found once. V gene TRBV5-1 combines with J gene TRBJ2-2; 9 bases are shared with TRBD2. CDR3 length: 17 residues. V trimming: 4 bases; J trimming: 3 bases; junction bases outside the gene matches: 10. Germline values: CDR1 SGHRS, CDR2 YFSETQ. The CDR3 DNA reads TGCGCCAGCAGCACGTTTCTAGCGGGATTAGACACCGGGGAGCTGTTTTTT. Translated: CASSTFLAGLDTGELFF.

This clone was seen only a few times. V and J are TRBV19 and TRBJ2-7, with 16 bases matching TRBD2. The J segment lost 2 bases and the V segment lost 7 bases, leaving 5 bases of the junction unmatched. There are 16 residues in the CDR3. Germline V lookup: CDR1 LNHDA, CDR2 SQIVND (reference sequence). Here the CDR3 DNA reads TGTGCCAGTACCCCGGGACTAGCGGGAGGGCCCTACGAGCAGTACTTC. Amino acids: CASTPGLAGGPYEQYF.

The chain has TRBV27 and TRBJ2-1; TRBD2 matches 8 bases. The CDR3 length is 21 residues. Germline V lookup: CDR1 MNHEY, CDR2 SMNVEV (reference sequence). The trim removed 4 bases at V and 3 bases at J, leaving 23 bases unmatched. CDR3: CASSSDKFPPDTSGHYNEQFF. In DNA form, the CDR3 reads TGTGCCAGCAGTTCGGACAAGTTCCCCCCTGATACTAGCGGACACTACAATGAGCAGTTCTTC.

The V gene is TRBV5-1, the J gene TRBJ2-1; D unresolved. Germline V gene data show CDR1 as SGHRS and CDR2 as YFSETQ. This CDR3 spans 15 amino acids. Trimming took 0 bases from V and 0 from J, leaving 7 bases between them. The CDR3 DNA is TGCGCCAGCAGCTTGGTGGGGAACTCCTACAATGAGCAGTTCTTC. Protein: CASSLVGNSYNEQFF.

This clone was recorded once. The chain combines TRBV11-2 with TRBJ2-1; D may be TRBD2 (5 bases). The CDR3 runs to 14 residues. V was cut by 1 base and J by 4 bases, with 8 bases left in between. The germline V gene encodes CDR1 SGHAT and CDR2 FQNNGV. In DNA, the CDR3 is TGTGCCAGCAGCTTAGCGCAGCGGTACAATGAGCAGTTCTTC. Its translation is CASSLAQRYNEQFF.

The chain links TRBV28 to TRBJ2-7; D is possibly TRBD2 (5 bases). Germline assignment: CDR1 MDHEN and CDR2 SYDVKM. With 5 bases removed from V and 4 bases from J, the gap between germline ends came to 18 bases. The length of the CDR3 is 15 residues. CDR3 sequence: CASSPRVGRRYEQYF. CDR3 coding DNA: TGTGCCAGCAGTCCGAGGGTAGGCAGAAGATACGAGCAGTACTTC.

The V gene is TRBV6-5, the J gene TRBJ1-1; D gene unclear. The CDR3 contains 14 residues. Germline V gives CDR1 MNHEY, CDR2 SVGAGI. V was trimmed by 6 bases and J by 6 bases, leaving 17 bases between them. The CDR3 protein is CASRSDGVRPEAFF. For the CDR3, the DNA is TGTGCCAGCAGGTCCGACGGGGTAAGGCCTGAAGCTTTCTTT.

The chain employs TRBV7-9 and TRBJ1-5; perhaps TRBD1 as D (6 bases). Germline-derived CDR1 and CDR2 are SEHNR and FQNEAQ (reference sequence). The CDR3 covers 14 residues. V was cut by 3 bases and J by 4 bases, with 10 bases left in between. CDR3 in amino acids: CASSFFGQNQPQHF. The CDR3 nucleotides read TGTGCCAGCAGCTTTTTTGGACAGAATCAGCCCCAGCATTTT.

The J gene is TRBJ1-2, the V gene TRBV18; no clear D gene. CDR3 length equals 11 residues. In germline, CDR1 is KGHSH, CDR2 LQKENI. V was shortened by 3 bases and J by 8 bases, with 7 bases between the two germline ends. Here the CDR3 DNA reads TGTGCCAGCTCACCCGGTGAAGGCTACACCTTC. This codes for CASSPGEGYTF.

The chain employs TRBV9 and TRBJ1-1, with TRBD1 identical over 8 bases. CDR3 length: 16 amino acids. Germline V gives CDR1 SGDLS, CDR2 YYNGEE. V dropped 4 bases and J dropped 1; count of bases not matched to a gene: 9. DNA for the CDR3: TGTGCCAGCAGCCCAGGGGACAGGCGCCAGAACACTGAAGCTTTCTTT. Its protein is CASSPGDRRQNTEAFF.

The table lists this clone with a count of one. This rearrangement joins TRBV28 to TRBJ1-3; TRBD1 might be the D (5 bases). The CDR3 spans 18 residues. Germline CDR1 is MDHEN and CDR2 is SYDVKM. V was clipped by 3 bases and J by 1 base, with 19 bases between them. The CDR3: CASSFRIWGHTSGNTIYF. CDR3 sequence (DNA): TGTGCCAGCAGTTTCCGGATTTGGGGCCACACTTCTGGAAACACCATATATTTT.

The V call is TRBV18, the J call TRBJ1-1; D uncertain. This CDR3 has 12 amino acids. The germline V gene encodes CDR1 KGHSH and CDR2 LQKENI. The V end lost 3 bases, the J end lost 0 bases, and 2 bases lay between the germline ends. CDR3 sequence reads: CASSPLNTEAFF. The CDR3 DNA reads as TGTGCCAGCTCACCGCTGAACACTGAAGCTTTCTTT.

This rearrangement joins TRBV7-9 to TRBJ2-7; D is ambiguous. Trimming cost V 4 bases and J 2 bases, with 24 bases left between them. Germline lookup yields CDR1 SEHNR and CDR2 FQNEAQ (reference sequence). The CDR3 loop spans 18 amino acids. This CDR3 reads CASSSKGPRSSRAYEQYF. CDR3 in DNA: TGTGCCAGCAGCTCTAAAGGACCGAGGAGCTCAAGGGCCTACGAGCAGTACTTC.

The count of this clone is one. The chain uses TRBV4-2 and TRBJ1-4; tentatively, D is TRBD1 (5 bases). The CDR3 runs to 15 residues. Germline CDR1 and CDR2: LGHNA and YNFKEQ. The V and J ends lost 4 bases and 7 bases respectively, with 16 bases between them. The CDR3: CASSPSGGGIEKLFF. The CDR3 DNA is TGTGCCAGCAGCCCCTCCGGGGGTGGGATTGAAAAACTGTTTTTT.

The chain uses TRBV5-3 and TRBJ2-7; D possibly corresponds to TRBD1 (6 bases). TRBV5-3 is identified as an open reading frame with a role that is uncertain. The CDR3 has 16 amino acids. V lost 0 bases to trimming and J lost 1 base, with 14 bases between them. The CDR3 loop reads CARSLVYRALSYEQYF. The CDR3 DNA follows: TGTGCCAGAAGCTTGGTGTACAGGGCTCTATCCTACGAGCAGTACTTC.

The genes are TRBV10-3 and TRBJ2-5, with TRBD1 as a possible D gene (6 bases). CDR1 is ENHRY and CDR2 is SYGVKD in the germline V gene. CDR3 length equals 14 residues. The V gene lost 3 bases and the J gene lost 4 bases, with 12 bases spanning the gap. This CDR3 is CAISDNRVGETQYF. DNA of the CDR3: TGTGCCATCAGTGACAACAGGGTTGGAGAGACCCAGTACTTC.

The CDR3 reads CAWSVYRDWQFF. DNA of the CDR3: TGTGCCTGGAGTGTTTATAGAGATTGGCAGTTCTTC. The chain has TRBV30 and TRBJ2-1; D gene unclear. This CDR3 has 12 amino acids. Trimming pared 0 bases from V and 12 bases from J, leaving 12 bases between. Germline CDR1 GTSNPN, CDR2 SVGIG (reference sequence).

The rearrangement joins TRBV19 to TRBJ1-6; 9 bases fit TRBD1. CDR1 is LNHDA, CDR2 SQIVND, per germline (reference sequence). The CDR3 totals 13 residues. After removal of 3 bases from V and 9 bases from J, the junction contained 0 bases not matched to a gene. The CDR3 reads CASSMGQGSPLHF. The CDR3 coding sequence is TGTGCCAGTAGTATGGGACAGGGTTCACCCCTCCACTTT.

The V call is TRBV28, the J call TRBJ1-1, with TRBD1 as a possible D gene (6 bases). V lost 3 bases and J lost 4, with 15 bases in between. Germline V gene sequence: CDR1 MDHEN, CDR2 SYDVKM. The CDR3 spans 15 residues. CDR3 bases: TGTGCCAGCAGTTTCTTCGGGGGCCCCACCACTGAAGCTTTCTTT. This codes for CASSFFGGPTTEAFF. Drawing the rest from reference TRBV28 and TRBJ1-1, the complete variable domain is DVKVTQSSRYLVKRTGEKVFLECVQDMDHENMFWYRQDPGLGLRLIYFSYDVKMKEKGDIPEGYSVSREKKERFSLILESASTNQTSMYLCASSFFGGPTTEAFFGQGTRLTVV.

The rearrangement joins TRBV5-4 to TRBJ2-4; D not certain. The CDR3 has 15 residues. The V end lost 3 bases, the J end lost 0 bases, and 10 bases lay between the germline ends. CDR1 and CDR2 from the germline V gene are SGHNT and YYREEE (reference sequence). Here the CDR3 DNA reads TGTGCCAGCAGCTCTCAAACGGGAGCCAAAAACATTCAGTACTTC. Residues: CASSSQTGAKNIQYF.

This chain uses TRBV2 with TRBJ1-1; D is possibly TRBD1 (5 bases). Germline-derived CDR1 and CDR2 are SNHLY and FYNNEI. V was shortened by 7 bases and J by 1 base, with 13 bases between the two germline ends. The CDR3 loop spans 14 amino acids. The CDR3: CASTKDMKNTEAFF. The CDR3 DNA follows: TGTGCCAGCACTAAGGACATGAAGAACACTGAAGCTTTCTTT.

The chain recombines TRBV28 with TRBJ2-3; D is unclear. Germline V gives CDR1 MDHEN, CDR2 SYDVKM. The CDR3 runs 14 residues. V was cut by 5 bases and J by 1 base, with 10 bases left in between. CDR3 sequence reads: CASSPRRGTDTQYF. CDR3 nucleotide sequence: TGTGCCAGCAGTCCCCGGAGAGGCACAGATACGCAGTATTTT. Complete variable domain (other parts from reference TRBV28 and TRBJ2-3): DVKVTQSSRYLVKRTGEKVFLECVQDMDHENMFWYRQDPGLGLRLIYFSYDVKMKEKGDIPEGYSVSREKKERFSLILESASTNQTSMYLCASSPRRGTDTQYFGPGTRLTVL.